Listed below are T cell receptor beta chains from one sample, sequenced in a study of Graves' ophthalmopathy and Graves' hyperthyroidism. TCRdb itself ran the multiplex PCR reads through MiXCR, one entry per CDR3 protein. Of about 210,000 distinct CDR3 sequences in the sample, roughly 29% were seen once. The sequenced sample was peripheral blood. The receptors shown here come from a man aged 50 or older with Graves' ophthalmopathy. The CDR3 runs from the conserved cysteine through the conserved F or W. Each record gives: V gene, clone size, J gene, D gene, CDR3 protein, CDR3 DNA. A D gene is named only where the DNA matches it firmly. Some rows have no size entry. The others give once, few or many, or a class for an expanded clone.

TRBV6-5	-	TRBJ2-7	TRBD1	CASSYLQGYEQYF	TGTGCCAGCAGTTACCTACAGGGGTACGAGCAGTACTTC
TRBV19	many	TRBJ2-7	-	CASSITGNSYEQYF	TGTGCCAGTAGTATAACCGGGAACTCCTACGAGCAGTACTTC
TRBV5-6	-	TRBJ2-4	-	CASSLLQAANIQYF	TGTGCCAGCAGCTTGTTGCAGGCGGCGAACATTCAGTACTTC
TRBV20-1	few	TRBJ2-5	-	CSAQESSGAHKETQYF	TGCAGTGCTCAAGAGTCGTCGGGGGCGCATAAAGAGACCCAGTACTTC
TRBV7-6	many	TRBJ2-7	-	CASSLWEDEQYF	TGTGCCAGCAGCTTATGGGAGGACGAGCAGTACTTC
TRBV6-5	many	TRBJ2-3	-	CASSYPPVKGTDTQYF	TGTGCCAGCAGTTACCCCCCCGTAAAGGGCACAGATACGCAGTATTTT
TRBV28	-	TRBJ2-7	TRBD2	CASRRSGSYEQYF	TGTGCCAGCAGACGTAGCGGGTCCTACGAGCAGTACTTC
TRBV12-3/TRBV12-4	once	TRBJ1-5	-	CASSLAVDNQPQHF	TGTGCCAGCAGTTTAGCGGTAGACAATCAGCCCCAGCATTTT
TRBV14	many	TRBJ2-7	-	CASSQRVNEQYF	TGTGCCAGCAGCCAAAGAGTTAACGAGCAGTACTTC
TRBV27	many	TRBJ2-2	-	CASSLLNGELFF	TGTGCCAGCAGCCTTTTAAACGGGGAGCTGTTTTTT
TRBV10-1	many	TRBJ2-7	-	CASRTDADTYEQYF	TGCGCCAGCAGGACCGATGCGGATACCTACGAGCAGTACTTC
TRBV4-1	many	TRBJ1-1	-	CASSGDTEGPNTEAFF	TGCGCCAGCAGCGGGGACACCGAGGGGCCCAACACTGAAGCTTTCTTT
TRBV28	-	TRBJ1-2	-	CASSPGTGGSYGYTF	TGTGCCAGCAGCCCTGGGACCGGGGGTAGCTATGGCTACACCTTC
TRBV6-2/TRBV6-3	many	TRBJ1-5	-	CASSYVGTQPQHF	TGTGCCAGCAGTTACGTGGGGACTCAGCCCCAGCATTTT
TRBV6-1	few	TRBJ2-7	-	CASSPDGGYEQYF	TGCGCCAGCAGCCCCGATGGGGGGTACGAGCAGTACTTC
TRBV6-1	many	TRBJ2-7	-	CASSEGQKLHEQYF	TGTGCCAGCAGTGAAGGACAGAAACTCCACGAGCAGTACTTC
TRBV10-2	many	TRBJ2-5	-	CASSDVVGTQYF	TGCGCCAGCAGTGACGTCGTGGGGACCCAGTACTTC
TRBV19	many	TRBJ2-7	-	CASSMVLYYEQYF	TGTGCCAGTAGTATGGTCTTATACTACGAGCAGTACTTC
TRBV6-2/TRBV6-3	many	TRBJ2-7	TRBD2	CASSPWTSGRAYEQYF	TGTGCCAGCAGTCCCTGGACTAGCGGGAGGGCCTACGAGCAGTACTTC
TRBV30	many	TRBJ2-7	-	CAWTILGQGYEQYF	TGTGCCTGGACGATCCTAGGGCAGGGGTACGAGCAGTACTTC
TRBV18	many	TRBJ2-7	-	CASSPPAATYEQYF	TGTGCCAGCTCACCACCGGCAGCAACCTACGAGCAGTACTTC
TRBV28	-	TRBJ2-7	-	CASSYRAIYSPEQYF	TGTGCCAGCAGTTATAGGGCAATCTATAGCCCTGAGCAGTACTTC
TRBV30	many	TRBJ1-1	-	CAWGRQTEAFF	TGTGCCTGGGGAAGACAAACTGAAGCTTTCTTT
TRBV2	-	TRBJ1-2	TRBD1	CASSGRFFEPGTVNYGYTF	TGTGCCAGCAGTGGGAGGTTTTTTGAACCCGGGACAGTTAACTATGGCTACACCTTC
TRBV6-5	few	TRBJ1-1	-	CASSYSRGVEAFF	TGTGCCAGCAGTTACTCGAGAGGAGTTGAAGCTTTCTTT
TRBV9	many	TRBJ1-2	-	CASSVGGVGYTF	TGTGCCAGCAGCGTAGGGGGAGTTGGCTACACCTTC
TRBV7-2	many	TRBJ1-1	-	CASSLGRVVNTEAFF	TGTGCCAGCAGCTTAGGGAGAGTGGTAAACACTGAAGCTTTCTTT
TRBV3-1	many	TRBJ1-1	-	CASSNRQQNTEAFF	TGTGCCAGCAGCAACAGACAGCAGAACACTGAAGCTTTCTTT
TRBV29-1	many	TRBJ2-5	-	CSVQGGGAEETQYF	TGCAGCGTCCAAGGGGGGGGGGCAGAAGAGACCCAGTACTTC
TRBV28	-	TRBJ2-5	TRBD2	CASSSASGSPQETQYF	TGTGCCAGCAGTTCAGCTAGCGGGAGCCCTCAAGAGACCCAGTACTTC
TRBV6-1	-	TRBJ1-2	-	CASSVHRDVRGYTF	TGTGCCAGCAGTGTGCACAGGGATGTTCGGGGCTACACCTTC
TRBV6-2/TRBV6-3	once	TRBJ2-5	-	CASSFTGPRYF	TGTGCCAGCAGTTTCACAGGGCCACGGTACTTC
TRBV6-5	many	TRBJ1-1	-	CASSPKAGYTEAFF	TGTGCCAGCAGTCCCAAGGCTGGATACACTGAAGCTTTCTTT
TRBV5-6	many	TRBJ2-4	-	CASSFSGGDIQYF	TGTGCCAGCAGCTTTTCAGGAGGCGACATTCAGTACTTC
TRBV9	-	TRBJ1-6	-	CASSVAQGSGSPLHF	TGTGCCAGCAGCGTAGCTCAAGGGTCGGGGTCACCCCTCCACTTT
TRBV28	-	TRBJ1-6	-	CASSLGNSNSPLHF	TGTGCCAGCAGTTTAGGAAACAGTAATTCACCCCTCCACTTT
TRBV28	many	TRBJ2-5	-	CASSAGPPETQYF	TGTGCCAGCAGTGCCGGTCCCCCGGAGACCCAGTACTTC
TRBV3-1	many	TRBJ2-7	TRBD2	CASSQTSFSGASSYEQYF	TGTGCCAGCAGCCAGACATCTTTTAGCGGGGCAAGCTCCTACGAGCAGTACTTC
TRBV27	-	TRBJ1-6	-	CASSWGDYNSPLHF	TGTGCCAGCAGTTGGGGGGATTATAATTCACCCCTCCACTTT
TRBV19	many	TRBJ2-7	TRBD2	CASSVGTSGTYEQYF	TGTGCCAGTAGTGTTGGGACTAGCGGCACCTACGAGCAGTACTTC
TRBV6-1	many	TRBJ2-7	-	CASREGGTELYEQYF	TGTGCCAGCAGGGAAGGGGGGACAGAGCTCTACGAGCAGTACTTC
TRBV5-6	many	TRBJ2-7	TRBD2	CASRSTSGSYEQYF	TGTGCCAGCAGGTCGACTAGCGGGAGTTACGAGCAGTACTTC
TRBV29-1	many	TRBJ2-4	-	CSVEQAGFNIQYF	TGCAGCGTTGAGCAGGCCGGGTTTAACATTCAGTACTTC
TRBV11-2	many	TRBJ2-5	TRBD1	CASSSLLGTAQETQYF	TGTGCCAGCAGCTCCTTACTCGGGACAGCACAAGAGACCCAGTACTTC
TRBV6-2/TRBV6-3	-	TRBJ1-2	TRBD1	CASSYQGAYGYTF	TGTGCCAGCAGTTACCAGGGGGCCTATGGCTACACCTTC
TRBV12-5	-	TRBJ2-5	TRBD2	CASGLGLAGTPETQYF	TGTGCTAGTGGTTTGGGGCTAGCGGGGACACCGGAGACCCAGTACTTC
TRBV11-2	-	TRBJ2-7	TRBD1	CASSSGQGGDEQYF	TGTGCCAGCAGCTCGGGACAGGGGGGGGACGAGCAGTACTTC
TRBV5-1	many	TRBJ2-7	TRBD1	CASSLAPGQIPYEQYF	TGCGCCAGCAGCTTGGCACCGGGACAGATCCCTTACGAGCAGTACTTC
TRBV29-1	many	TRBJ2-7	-	CSVGASSAYEQYF	TGCAGCGTTGGGGCTTCATCAGCCTACGAGCAGTACTTC
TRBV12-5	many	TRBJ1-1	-	CASGLEGPEAFF	TGTGCTAGTGGTTTGGAGGGCCCTGAAGCTTTCTTT
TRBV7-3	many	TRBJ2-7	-	CASSLRGAEYF	TGTGCCAGCAGCTTAAGAGGGGCGGAGTACTTC
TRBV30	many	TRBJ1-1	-	CAWREDVNTEAFF	TGTGCCTGGAGGGAGGATGTGAACACTGAAGCTTTCTTT
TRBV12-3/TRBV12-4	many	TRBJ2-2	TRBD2	CASSSGGNLNTGELFF	TGTGCCAGCAGTTCGGGAGGAAACTTAAACACCGGGGAGCTGTTTTTT
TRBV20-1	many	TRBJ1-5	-	CSARGQDGGSNQPQHF	TGCAGTGCTAGAGGACAGGATGGCGGTAGCAATCAGCCCCAGCATTTT
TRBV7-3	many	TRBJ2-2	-	CASSLRDAGELFF	TGTGCCAGCAGCCTGAGAGATGCCGGGGAGCTGTTTTTT